The 12 T cell receptor beta chains given below trace back to one sample, sequenced in a study of blood T cell repertoires in COVID-19. Method: immunoSEQ multiplex PCR; TCRdb's copy keeps in-frame clones and lacks some. This repertoire shows 200,000 or so clones, 86% found once; its top ten account for less than 4.5%. Sequences were obtained from PBMCs or T cells enriched from blood (not recorded which). Every receptor here comes from a middle-aged woman with acute COVID-19.

This clone was counted once. In nucleotides, the CDR3 is TGTGCCTGGAGTGGGAGGGGTCCGCTGAACACTGAAGCTTTCTTT. Translating gives CAWSGRGPLNTEAFF. The gene calls are TRBV30 and TRBJ1-1, with D maybe TRBD1 (5 bases). The CDR3 runs 15 residues. V lost 1 base and J 0 bases, leaving 12 bases between the germline ends. CDR1 GTSNPN and CDR2 SVGIG come from the germline V gene (reference sequence).

The chain uses TRBV9 and TRBJ1-6; TRBD1 matches 7 bases. Trimming cost V 3 bases and J 7 bases; bases outside gene matches: 4. Looked up from germline, CDR1 is SGDLS and CDR2 is YYNGEE. The CDR3 is 14 amino acids. DNA for the CDR3: TGTGCCAGCAGCGACGGGGACAGAAATTCACCCCTCCACTTT. Translation gives CASSDGDRNSPLHF.

To note about this clone: An end of the junction differs from the germline gene, which may be a read error. This sequence joins TRBV2 and TRBJ2-7, with 7 bases lining up with TRBD1. Germline V gene sequence: CDR1 SNHLY, CDR2 FYNNEI. This CDR3 is built from 13 residues. CDR3 sequence reads: CASREGQAGKQYF. CDR3 in DNA: TGTGCCAGCAGGGAAGGACAGGCAGGGAAGCAGTACTTC.

The genes are TRBV30 and TRBJ1-1, with TRBD1 identical over 7 bases. The CDR3 is 14 amino acids. Germline V gene lookup returns CDR1 GTSNPN and CDR2 SVGIG (reference sequence). The V segment lost 3 bases and the J segment 6 bases; nucleotides outside the gene matches: 10. The CDR3, as DNA: TGTGCCTGGAGCCCCGAAGGGGGCTGGGCTGAAGCTTTCTTT. Translating gives CAWSPEGGWAEAFF. Drawing the rest from reference TRBV30 and TRBJ1-1, the complete variable domain is SQTIHQWPATLVQPVGSPLSLECTVEGTSNPNLYWYRQAAGRGLQLLFYSVGIGQISSEVPQNLSASRPQDRQFILSSKKLLLSDSGFYLCAWSPEGGWAEAFFGQGTRLTVV.

This clone appeared once. CDR3 amino acids: CASSPSRGGLETQYF. The CDR3 DNA is TGTGCCAGCTCACCATCGCGGGGGGGCCTTGAGACCCAGTACTTC. The rearrangement links TRBV18 to TRBJ2-5; TRBD2 aligns across 9 bases. CDR3 length: 15 amino acids. V was pared by 2 bases and J by 5 bases, with 6 bases of the junction left unmatched. Germline CDR1 and CDR2: KGHSH and LQKENI.

The chain recombines TRBV5-5 with TRBJ1-1, with TRBD1 matching 7 bases. Germline V lookup: CDR1 SGHKS, CDR2 YYEKEE (reference sequence). V lost 4 bases to trimming and J lost 0 bases; unmatched junction nucleotides: 3. This CDR3 is 14 amino acids long. The CDR3: CASSAGQMNTEAFF. In DNA, the CDR3 is TGTGCCAGCAGCGCGGGACAGATGAACACTGAAGCTTTCTTT.

J is TRBJ2-6 and V is TRBV6-4; 8 bases are a match to TRBD1. V lost 6 bases and J lost 3; bases outside the gene matches: 4. Germline-derived CDR1 and CDR2 are MRHNA and SNTAGT. The CDR3 sequence is 15 residues long. The CDR3 DNA sequence: TGTGCCAGCAGGCAGGGGGCGGATGGGGCCAACGTCCTGACTTTC. Translated: CASRQGADGANVLTF.

This clone was found a few times. The chain combines TRBV5-6 with TRBJ1-1; D is perhaps TRBD1 (5 bases). Germline values: CDR1 SGHDT, CDR2 YYEEEE. Trimming cost V 0 bases and J 11 bases, with 14 bases left between them. The CDR3 spans 13 residues. The CDR3 coding sequence is TGTGCCAGCAGCTTGGCGTCAGGGCAAGACGCTTTCTTT. Its translation: CASSLASGQDAFF. Filled out from reference TRBV5-6 and TRBJ1-1, the complete variable domain reads DAGVTQSPTHLIKTRGQQVTLRCSPKSGHDTVSWYQQALGQGPQFIFQYYEEEERQRGNFPDRFSGHQFPNYSSELNVNALLLGDSALYLCASSLASGQDAFFGQGTRLTVV.

This chain uses TRBV9 with TRBJ2-2; D remains unclear. Germline V gives CDR1 SGDLS, CDR2 YYNGEE. This CDR3 has 15 amino acids. V shed 2 bases and J shed 5 bases, with 13 bases lying between them. The CDR3 protein is CASSVGSLPTGELFF. CDR3 bases: TGTGCCAGCAGCGTGGGCTCTCTCCCGACCGGGGAGCTGTTTTTT.

J is TRBJ1-1 and V is TRBV6-6, with TRBD1 matching over 8 bases. The CDR3 runs 14 residues. V lost 4 bases and J lost 8; bases outside the gene matches: 9. Per the germline V gene, CDR1 is MNHNY and CDR2 is SVGAGI (reference sequence). The CDR3 bases are TGTGCCAGCAGTTCCCCTCCGGGACAGGAAGAAGCTTTCTTT. This codes for CASSSPPGQEEAFF.

This clone was seen a handful of times. The chain couples TRBV6-2 or TRBV6-3 to TRBJ1-1; TRBD1 agrees at 9 bases. Germline-derived CDR1 and CDR2 are MNHEY and SVGEGT. The CDR3 spans 15 residues. V dropped 4 bases and J dropped 6; count of bases not matched to a gene: 9. CDR3 amino acids: CASSSSGTGYSEAFF. The CDR3 DNA sequence: TGTGCCAGCAGTTCCTCAGGGACAGGGTATTCTGAAGCTTTCTTT.

The chain carries TRBV15 and TRBJ2-3; TRBD2 matches at 8 bases. This CDR3 is 15 amino acids long. Germline V gives CDR1 LNHNV, CDR2 YYDKDF (reference sequence). V was pared by 5 bases and J by 1 base, with 5 bases of the junction left unmatched. As DNA, the CDR3 is TGTGCCACCAGCCCGCGTAGCGGGGGCACAGATACGCAGTATTTT. This encodes CATSPRSGGTDTQYF.